The rows below give T cell receptor beta chains drawn from one sample of a study of blood T cells in healthy people across ages. TCRdb re-analysed the 5' RACE reads in MiXCR, keeping a single row per CDR3 protein. The profile shows about 1,400,000 distinct CDR3 sequences, approximately 59% of them singletons. The sequencing input was blood. Receptors were obtained from a man younger than 30 in good health. Each CDR3 is given with its conserved first and last residue. D genes are given only for firm matches. Some rows mark clone size as missing; the rest say once, few, many or name a class of expanded clone.

J | V | size | D | CDR3 | DNA
TRBJ2-7 | TRBV4-1 | NA | NA | CASSQDNVSEQYF | TGCGCCAGCAGCCAAGATAACGTGAGCGAGCAGTACTTC
TRBJ1-2 | TRBV6-6 | once | TRBD1 | CASSYNLGQDGYTF | TGTGCCAGCAGTTACAACTTGGGACAGGATGGCTACACCTTC
TRBJ1-1 | TRBV25-1 | once | TRBD1 | CASSEWEGAHTEAFF | TGTGCCAGCAGTGAATGGGAGGGGGCCCACACTGAAGCTTTCTTT
TRBJ2-7 | TRBV4-1 | NA | NA | CASSQEGWPSISYEQYF | TGCGCCAGCAGCCAAGAGGGATGGCCCTCGATCTCCTACGAGCAGTACTTC
TRBJ1-1 | TRBV12-3/TRBV12-4 | NA | TRBD1 | CASSDTGGMNTEAFF | TGTGCCAGCAGCGATACAGGGGGCATGAACACTGAAGCTTTCTTT
TRBJ1-2 | TRBV12-3/TRBV12-4 | NA | NA | CASQDGIQYGYTF | TGTGCCAGCCAAGACGGCATACAATATGGCTACACCTTC
TRBJ2-7 | TRBV27 | few | NA | CASSGTADSYEQYF | TGTGCCAGCAGTGGCACAGCCGACTCCTACGAGCAGTACTTC
TRBJ1-2 | TRBV4-3 | few | TRBD1 | CASSQVGTGYGYTF | TGCGCCAGCAGCCAAGTCGGGACAGGGTATGGCTACACCTTC
TRBJ2-7 | TRBV29-1 | NA | NA | CSVEGQLNPYEQYF | TGCAGCGTGGAGGGACAACTAAATCCCTACGAGCAGTACTTC
TRBJ2-2 | TRBV5-1 | NA | NA | CASSSGRRGGNSTGELFF | TGCGCCAGCAGCTCGGGGCGCAGGGGGGGCAATTCGACCGGGGAGCTGTTTTTT
TRBJ2-7 | TRBV29-1 | NA | TRBD2 | CSVGLGRGAYEQYF | TGCAGCGTCGGCTTGGGGCGGGGGGCCTACGAGCAGTACTTC
TRBJ2-5 | TRBV27 | NA | NA | CASCCTGSETQYF | TGTGCCAGTTGTTGTACAGGGTCGGAGACCCAGTACTTC
TRBJ2-5 | TRBV7-9 | once | TRBD2 | CASSLVDGLADRTQYF | TGTGCCAGCAGCTTAGTAGATGGTCTAGCGGACCGGACCCAGTACTTC
TRBJ2-1 | TRBV20-1 | NA | NA | CSARGSESSYNEQFF | TGCAGTGCTAGAGGTTCAGAAAGCTCCTACAATGAGCAGTTCTTC
TRBJ2-5 | TRBV10-2 | NA | TRBD1 | CASRGTTGGAGETQYF | TGCGCCAGCAGGGGAACGACAGGGGGCGCGGGAGAGACCCAGTACTTC
TRBJ2-7 | TRBV6-5 | once | NA | CASSYSRAPVGFYEQYF | TGTGCCAGCAGTTACTCAAGGGCTCCGGTGGGTTTCTACGAGCAGTACTTC
TRBJ1-6 | TRBV14 | NA | NA | CASSLKPNSPLHF | TGTGCCAGCAGCCTTAAACCTAATTCACCCCTCCACTTT
TRBJ2-7 | TRBV20-1 | NA | NA | CSAPEGTYEQYF | TGCAGTGCCCCCGAGGGGACCTACGAGCAGTACTTC
TRBJ2-7 | TRBV5-1 | NA | NA | CASSFPRGSNSYEQYF | TGCGCCAGCAGCTTTCCTCGAGGGTCAAACTCCTACGAGCAGTACTTC
TRBJ2-7 | TRBV6-1 | NA | TRBD2 | CASSAKERESYEQYF | TGTGCCAGCAGTGCAAAGGAGCGGGAGTCCTACGAGCAGTACTTC
TRBJ2-3 | TRBV4-2 | NA | TRBD2 | CASNDGGGSTQYF | TGTGCCAGCAACGACGGGGGGGGTAGTACGCAGTATTTT
TRBJ2-3 | TRBV13 | NA | TRBD2 | CASRRSRNLAGGLWTQYF | TGTGCCAGCAGGCGCAGTAGGAATCTAGCGGGGGGGCTATGGACGCAGTATTTT
TRBJ1-6 | TRBV6-6 | few | TRBD1 | CASSSLEGASYNSPLHF | TGTGCCAGCAGTTCCTTAGAGGGGGCCTCCTATAATTCACCCCTCCACTTT
TRBJ2-2 | TRBV5-1 | NA | NA | CASRYTGNTGELFF | TGCGCCAGCAGGTACACAGGAAACACCGGGGAGCTGTTTTTT
TRBJ1-1 | TRBV14 | few | NA | CASSQLTEAFF | TGTGCCAGCAGCCAATTGACTGAAGCTTTCTTT
TRBJ2-7 | TRBV5-1 | NA | NA | CASGLNPRSYEQYF | TGCGCCAGCGGCTTGAACCCCCGGTCCTACGAGCAGTACTTC
TRBJ2-4 | TRBV4-1 | NA | TRBD1 | CASSQGPGTGSNIQYF | TGCGCCAGCAGCCAAGGCCCTGGGACAGGGTCCAACATTCAGTACTTC
TRBJ2-7 | TRBV6-5 | NA | NA | CASSYSSWNEQYF | TGTGCCAGCAGTTACTCGAGTTGGAACGAGCAGTACTTC
TRBJ2-1 | TRBV6-1 | NA | TRBD2 | CASRREGTSGRRRETQFF | TGTGCCAGCAGGAGGGAAGGGACTAGCGGGAGAAGACGCGAGACCCAGTTCTTC
TRBJ2-1 | TRBV6-2/TRBV6-3 | NA | TRBD1 | CASIQGYEQFF | TGTGCCAGCATACAGGGGTATGAGCAGTTCTTC
TRBJ2-7 | TRBV5-1 | once | NA | CASSTTGIWDYEQYF | TGCGCCAGCAGCACTACGGGGATTTGGGACTACGAGCAGTACTTC
TRBJ1-1 | TRBV10-3 | NA | NA | CAISGPDRTEAFF | TGTGCCATCAGCGGACCGGACCGAACGGAAGCTTTCTTT
TRBJ1-2 | TRBV30 | NA | NA | CAWTSTGGAVGYTF | TGTGCCTGGACCTCGACAGGCGGGGCGGTTGGCTACACCTTC
TRBJ2-1 | TRBV29-1 | NA | TRBD2 | CSVERPESSGGTDYEQFF | TGCAGCGTTGAAAGGCCCGAATCTAGCGGGGGGACCGACTACGAGCAGTTCTTC
TRBJ2-3 | TRBV12-3/TRBV12-4 | NA | NA | CATKSGDTQYF | TGTGCCACCAAGAGTGGAGATACGCAGTATTTT
TRBJ2-1 | TRBV6-5 | NA | NA | CASSDWGGRGEQFF | TGTGCCAGCAGTGACTGGGGGGGCCGGGGTGAGCAGTTCTTC
TRBJ2-7 | TRBV6-1 | once | TRBD1 | CASRLGGQGAHGDEQYF | TGTGCCAGCAGGCTCGGAGGACAGGGGGCGCATGGTGACGAGCAGTACTTC
TRBJ1-5 | TRBV15 | NA | NA | CATSRDRTSNQPQHF | TGTGCCACCAGCAGAGACAGGACGAGCAATCAGCCCCAGCATTTT
TRBJ1-2 | TRBV25-1 | few | NA | CASSETGQLYNYTF | TGTGCCAGCAGTGAAACCGGACAGCTATACAACTACACCTTC
TRBJ2-7 | TRBV5-1 | few | TRBD2 | CASSLEVSGIYEQYF | TGCGCCAGCAGCTTGGAGGTTAGCGGGATCTACGAGCAGTACTTC
TRBJ2-5 | TRBV2 | once | NA | CATATQYF | TGTGCCACCGCGACCCAGTACTTC
TRBJ1-4 | TRBV7-9 | NA | NA | CASRRATEKLFF | TGTGCCAGCAGGCGGGCAACAGAAAAACTGTTTTTT
TRBJ1-5 | TRBV20-1 | NA | TRBD1 | CSARQTGGNNQPQHF | TGCAGTGCTCGCCAAACAGGGGGAAACAATCAGCCCCAGCATTTT